The 28 T cell receptor beta chains reported below all come from one sample, sequenced in a study of cytomegalovirus exposure and HLA in healthy donors. 60 Vbeta and 13 Jbeta primers were used in PCR. Generated by immunoSEQ multiplex PCR, the TCRdb table keeps only in-frame clones and is missing some. The sample consists of approximately 120,000 clones, approximately 80% of them appearing once. The sequenced sample was PBMCs. The receptor source for this set is a woman between 35 and 50 years old in good health and CMV-seropositive.

This rearrangement joins TRBV5-4 to TRBJ2-7; 7 bases fit TRBD1. There are 18 residues in the CDR3. Germline-derived CDR1 and CDR2 are SGHNT and YYREEE (reference sequence). V trimming: 4 bases; J trimming: 7 bases; junction bases outside the gene matches: 23. In nucleotides, the CDR3 is TGTGCCAGCAGCCCCAGCCTAGGCAGCACCGGGACAGTGAGTGAGCAGTACTTC. Translated, it gives CASSPSLGSTGTVSEQYF.

V and J are TRBV19 and TRBJ1-1; 7 bases map to TRBD1. This CDR3 has 15 amino acids. The germline V gene has CDR1 LNHDA and CDR2 SQIVND (reference sequence). Trimming cost V 3 bases and J 1 base; bases outside gene matches: 5. The CDR3 region has the DNA TGTGCCAGTAGTATTCGACAGGGATCGAACACTGAAGCTTTCTTT. It yields the protein CASSIRQGSNTEAFF.

The CDR3 region is CASSSKREVPYNEQFF. The CDR3 coding sequence is TGCGCCAGCAGCTCGAAGCGGGAGGTTCCCTACAATGAGCAGTTCTTC. This sequence joins TRBV5-1 and TRBJ2-1; 9 nucleotides line up with TRBD2. J lost 2 bases, V lost 3 bases, and 6 bases had no gene match. The CDR3 is made up of 16 amino acids. CDR1 is SGHRS and CDR2 is YFSETQ in the germline V gene.

The V gene is TRBV28, the J gene TRBJ1-2; D uncertain. This CDR3 has 13 residues. Per the germline V gene, CDR1 is MDHEN and CDR2 is SYDVKM. V dropped 6 bases and J dropped 0 bases, with 8 bases sitting between them. As DNA, the CDR3 is TGTGCCAGCAGACCCTCAGCTAACTATGGCTACACCTTC. Its translation is CASRPSANYGYTF.

This chain links TRBV18 with TRBJ1-2; 7 positions agree with TRBD1. Germline loops: CDR1 KGHSH, CDR2 LQKENI. This CDR3 has 12 amino acids. The ends lost 4 bases at V and 6 bases at J; junction bases unmatched: 2. CDR3 sequence: CASSRTGDGYTF. CDR3 nucleotide sequence: TGTGCCAGCTCACGGACAGGAGATGGCTACACCTTC.

The rearrangement links TRBV2 to TRBJ2-5; D gene ambiguous. The CDR3 runs to 12 residues. Germline V lookup: CDR1 SNHLY, CDR2 FYNNEI. Trimming took off 8 bases at V and 5 bases at J, with 12 bases between the two ends. CDR3 bases: TGTGCCAGCTCCCGGGTTAGGGAGACCCAGTACTTC. This translates into CASSRVRETQYF.

The chain couples TRBV30 to TRBJ1-1, with 7 bases matching TRBD1. Germline loops: CDR1 GTSNPN, CDR2 SVGIG (reference sequence). J lost 0 bases, V lost 5 bases, and 9 bases had no gene match. This CDR3 region has 15 residues. In nucleotides, the CDR3 is TGTGCCTGGGGTCTCTGGACAGGAATGAACACTGAAGCTTTCTTT. Amino acid sequence: CAWGLWTGMNTEAFF.

V and J are TRBV19 and TRBJ2-1; 8 positions agree with TRBD2. CDR1 LNHDA and CDR2 SQIVND come from the germline V gene (reference sequence). CDR3 length equals 17 residues. The V segment lost 0 bases and the J segment 7 bases; nucleotides outside the gene matches: 11. CDR3 in amino acids: CASSIDRSWTSLNEQFF. The CDR3 coding sequence is TGTGCCAGTAGTATAGATCGGTCGTGGACTAGCTTAAATGAGCAGTTCTTC.

This chain links TRBV5-4 with TRBJ2-7, with a tentative D call TRBD2 (5 bases). Germline-derived CDR1 and CDR2 are SGHNT and YYREEE (reference sequence). The CDR3 is 14 residues long. Trimming removed 4 bases from V and 0 bases from J, with 11 bases in between. The CDR3 DNA follows: TGTGCCAGCAGCCCCGTGGGGAGCTCCTACGAGCAGTACTTC. It translates to CASSPVGSSYEQYF.

In its sample, this clone was seen once. The gene calls are TRBV28 and TRBJ2-6; a possible D gene is TRBD1 (5 bases). V gave up 6 bases and J gave up 0 bases, with 21 bases separating them. Germline V gene lookup returns CDR1 MDHEN and CDR2 SYDVKM. The CDR3 loop spans 19 amino acids. DNA of the CDR3: TGTGCCAGCAGAATCAGACACGGACACATCATCTCTGGGGCCAACGTCCTGACTTTC. Protein: CASRIRHGHIISGANVLTF.

The V call is TRBV5-1, the J call TRBJ2-7, with D perhaps TRBD1 (6 bases). V was trimmed by 2 bases and J by 2 bases, leaving 11 bases between them. The CDR3 totals 14 residues. From germline, CDR1 is SGHRS and CDR2 YFSETQ. This CDR3 reads CASSFTGKAYEQYF. The CDR3 region has the DNA TGCGCCAGCAGCTTTACAGGGAAGGCCTACGAGCAGTACTTC.

This clone was counted only a few times. The CDR3 bases are TGTGCCTGGAGTACGGGCGGGAGCTCAGATACGCAGTATTTT. The encoded protein is CAWSTGGSSDTQYF. The chain uses TRBV30 and TRBJ2-3; 7 positions agree with TRBD2. Germline V lookup: CDR1 GTSNPN, CDR2 SVGIG (reference sequence). The CDR3 contains 14 residues. V was pared by 2 bases and J by 4 bases, with 6 bases of the junction left unmatched.

CDR3 sequence (DNA): TGTGCCAGCAGCTTATTCAGCGTCCAAGAGACCCAGTACTTC. Its translation: CASSLFSVQETQYF. The chain employs TRBV11-2 and TRBJ2-5; D remains ambiguous. V gave up 2 bases and J gave up 1 base, with 8 bases separating them. CDR3 length equals 14 residues. Germline-derived CDR1 and CDR2 are SGHAT and FQNNGV. Looking up the rest from reference TRBV11-2 and TRBJ2-5 gives the full variable domain: EAGVAQSPRYKIIEKRQSVAFWCNPISGHATLYWYQQILGQGPKLLIQFQNNGVVDDSQLPKDRFSAERLKGVDSTLKIQPAKLEDSAVYLCASSLFSVQETQYFGPGTRLLVL.

This clone showed up just a few times. V is TRBV2 and J is TRBJ2-5; 8 nucleotides match TRBD1. CDR3 length equals 15 residues. J was trimmed by 2 bases and V by 5 bases; bases with no gene match: 7. The V gene's germline CDR1 is SNHLY and CDR2 FYNNEI. The CDR3 loop reads CASSPETGVQETQYF. CDR3 nucleotides: TGTGCCAGCAGTCCGGAGACAGGGGTACAAGAGACCCAGTACTTC.

This clone has just a few counts. J is TRBJ1-1 and V is TRBV19, with 8 bases lining up with TRBD1. After removal of 6 bases from V and 4 bases from J, the junction contained 7 bases not matched to a gene. The CDR3 contains 14 residues. CDR1 and CDR2 from the germline V gene are LNHDA and SQIVND (reference sequence). Written as DNA, the CDR3 is TGTGCCAGTAGCACCAGGGGGCTGGGCACTGAAGCTTTCTTT. Translation: CASSTRGLGTEAFF. The full variable domain, its missing parts supplied by reference TRBV19 and TRBJ1-1, is DGGITQSPKYLFRKEGQNVTLSCEQNLNHDAMYWYRQDPGQGLRLIYYSQIVNDFQKGDIAEGYSVSREKKESFPLTVTSAQKNPTAFYLCASSTRGLGTEAFFGQGTRLTVV.

This clone was detected only once. The chain recombines TRBV19 with TRBJ2-7; maybe TRBD1 (5 bases). The length of the CDR3 is 13 residues. V lost 8 bases and J lost 3, with 14 bases in between. Germline loops: CDR1 LNHDA, CDR2 SQIVND (reference sequence). The CDR3 bases are TGTGCCAGTTCCCCAGGGCAGCTCTACGAGCAGTACTTC. It encodes CASSPGQLYEQYF.

This clone occurred a few times. This chain joins TRBV6-5 and TRBJ1-5; TRBD1 matches 7 bases. Germline V gene data show CDR1 as MNHEY and CDR2 as SVGAGI. J was trimmed by 3 bases and V by 5 bases; bases with no gene match: 7. This CDR3 spans 15 amino acids. The CDR3 loop reads CASSRDRAPNQPQHF. The CDR3 DNA is TGTGCCAGCAGTAGAGACAGGGCCCCCAATCAGCCCCAGCATTTT.

The rearrangement joins TRBV27 to TRBJ2-2; 9 nucleotides agree with TRBD1. In germline, CDR1 is MNHEY, CDR2 SMNVEV (reference sequence). V trimming: 5 bases; J trimming: 5 bases; junction bases outside the gene matches: 12. The CDR3 totals 17 residues. The CDR3 loop is CASSGKTGGLWTGELFF. DNA of the CDR3: TGTGCCAGCAGTGGGAAGACAGGGGGATTGTGGACCGGGGAGCTGTTTTTT.

This sequence joins TRBV6-1 and TRBJ2-7; 7 positions match TRBD2. This CDR3 is built from 14 residues. Germline CDR1 reads MNHNS; CDR2 reads SASEGT. Trimming removed 2 bases from V and 6 bases from J; junction bases left unmatched: 7. CDR3 DNA: TGTGCCAGCAGTGAACTGCGGGGGTTGGCCGAGCAGTACTTC. Translation gives CASSELRGLAEQYF.

This clone was picked up a small number of times. The V gene is TRBV11-2, the J gene TRBJ2-6; 9 bases are shared with TRBD1. The CDR3 covers 20 residues. Germline V gene sequence: CDR1 SGHAT, CDR2 FQNNGV. The V segment lost 0 bases and the J segment 0 bases; nucleotides outside the gene matches: 9. The CDR3 DNA is TGTGCCAGCAGCTTAGATTTGGACAGGGGATTTTTCTCTGGGGCCAACGTCCTGACTTTC. Encoded protein: CASSLDLDRGFFSGANVLTF.

The chain links TRBV6-4 to TRBJ2-1, with 7 bases lining up with TRBD2. Germline loops: CDR1 MRHNA, CDR2 SNTAGT. The CDR3 is made up of 15 amino acids. V lost 6 bases to trimming and J lost 6 bases; unmatched junction nucleotides: 11. CDR3 DNA sequence: TGTGCCAGCAGAGAAAGCGGGATCACCCTCAATGAGCAGTTCTTC. Protein product: CASRESGITLNEQFF.

The CDR3 loop reads CASSIPPGLAGGPRQYF. Written as DNA, the CDR3 is TGTGCCAGTAGTATCCCCCCCGGACTAGCGGGAGGGCCTAGGCAGTATTTT. The V and J genes are TRBV19 and TRBJ2-3; 15 positions match TRBD2. Germline V gives CDR1 LNHDA, CDR2 SQIVND (reference sequence). The V and J ends lost 3 bases and 11 bases, in that order; junction bases with no gene match: 12. The CDR3 extends over 17 amino acids. Looking up the rest from reference TRBV19 and TRBJ2-3 gives the full variable domain: DGGITQSPKYLFRKEGQNVTLSCEQNLNHDAMYWYRQDPGQGLRLIYYSQIVNDFQKGDIAEGYSVSREKKESFPLTVTSAQKNPTAFYLCASSIPPGLAGGPRQYFGPGTRLTVL.

The chain joins TRBV18 to TRBJ2-7, with 9 bases matching TRBD1. The V segment lost 3 bases and the J segment 7 bases; nucleotides outside the gene matches: 10. This CDR3 has 15 amino acids. Germline loops: CDR1 KGHSH, CDR2 LQKENI. The CDR3 DNA reads TGTGCCAGCTCACCCTCACGGGACAGGGTAGGAGAGCAGTACTTC. Its protein product is CASSPSRDRVGEQYF.

This sequence joins TRBV2 and TRBJ2-5; 7 positions match TRBD1. J lost 5 bases, V lost 5 bases, and 11 bases had no gene match. Germline V gene data show CDR1 as SNHLY and CDR2 as FYNNEI. The CDR3 contains 15 residues. Here the CDR3 reads CASSIDRAAKETQYF. The CDR3 DNA is TGTGCCAGCAGTATCGACAGGGCCGCCAAGGAGACCCAGTACTTC.

This chain uses TRBV9 with TRBJ1-1; D gene ambiguous. The CDR3 runs 14 residues. Germline CDR1 and CDR2: SGDLS and YYNGEE. V was pared by 1 base and J by 5 bases, with 12 bases between. DNA of the CDR3: TGTGCCAGCAGCGTAAGGGCTTGGGAGACTGAAGCTTTCTTT. Protein product: CASSVRAWETEAFF.

This chain links TRBV28 with TRBJ2-7; 12 bases line up with TRBD2. CDR1 is MDHEN and CDR2 is SYDVKM in the germline V gene. V lost 5 bases and J lost 3; bases outside the gene matches: 11. The CDR3 extends over 17 amino acids. The CDR3 DNA reads TGTGCCAGCAGTCCGGGGACTAGCGGGTGGAATATCTACGAGCAGTACTTC. Translation: CASSPGTSGWNIYEQYF.

Points on this clone: Other DNA sequences from this sample encode an identical CDR3 as well. The chain uses TRBV5-4 and TRBJ2-7; 9 bases align to TRBD2. The CDR3 runs 15 residues. Germline V gives CDR1 SGHNT, CDR2 YYREEE (reference sequence). The junction had 11 bases not matched to a gene; V was cut back by 5 bases and J by 5 bases. The CDR3 protein is CASSLAAGGSDEQYF. CDR3 DNA sequence: TGTGCCAGCAGTCTCGCGGCGGGAGGGAGCGACGAGCAGTACTTC.

This clone was seen a handful of times. V gene TRBV5-1 combines with J gene TRBJ2-7; 8 nucleotides line up with TRBD2. The CDR3 contains 17 residues. The germline V gene has CDR1 SGHRS and CDR2 YFSETQ. The J segment lost 0 bases and the V segment lost 1 base, leaving 9 bases of the junction unmatched. CDR3 amino acids: CASSLLSSGFSSYEQYF. The CDR3 DNA is TGCGCCAGCAGCTTGTTATCTAGCGGGTTCAGCTCCTACGAGCAGTACTTC.